These 9 T cell receptor beta chains came from one sample sequenced in a study of blood T cell repertoires in COVID-19. Profiled with immunoSEQ multiplex PCR; TCRdb holds only in-frame clones, not every one. This sample has 26,000 or so clones, with about 90% found just once. The source material was peripheral blood. The origin of the receptors is a human donor in a cohort sampled during active COVID-19.

This clone was recorded once. The V gene is TRBV5-1, the J gene TRBJ2-7; 9 bases line up with TRBD1. The CDR3 loop spans 16 amino acids. Trimming removed 4 bases from V and 3 bases from J; junction bases left unmatched: 11. CDR1 is SGHRS, CDR2 YFSETQ, per germline. CDR3 sequence: CASSPTGGGVGYEQYF. The CDR3 nucleotides are TGCGCCAGCAGCCCAACAGGGGGCGGGGTGGGCTACGAGCAGTACTTC. Based on the CDR3 plus reference TRBV5-1 and TRBJ2-7, the full variable domain is KAGVTQTPRYLIKTRGQQVTLSCSPISGHRSVSWYQQTPGQGLQFLFEYFSETQRNKGNFPGRFSGRQFSNSRSEMNVSTLELGDSALYLCASSPTGGGVGYEQYFGPGTRLTVT.

This clone was found once. V gene TRBV5-1 combines with J gene TRBJ1-4, with 7 bases lining up with TRBD1. This CDR3 is 14 amino acids long. V was clipped by 5 bases and J by 3 bases; unmatched bases: 4. Per the germline V gene, CDR1 is SGHRS and CDR2 is YFSETQ. CDR3 sequence: CASRLGQANEKLFF. Written as DNA, the CDR3 is TGCGCCAGCAGACTTGGACAGGCTAATGAAAAACTGTTTTTT. The variable domain in full, completed from reference TRBV5-1 and TRBJ1-4, reads KAGVTQTPRYLIKTRGQQVTLSCSPISGHRSVSWYQQTPGQGLQFLFEYFSETQRNKGNFPGRFSGRQFSNSRSEMNVSTLELGDSALYLCASRLGQANEKLFFGSGTQLSVL.

The chain links TRBV7-9 to TRBJ2-5, with 8 bases aligning to TRBD2. The V gene end was trimmed by 1 base and the J gene end by 4 bases; junction bases not matched to a gene: 5. CDR1 and CDR2 from the germline V gene are SEHNR and FQNEAQ (reference sequence). This CDR3 is 15 amino acids long. The CDR3 DNA reads TGTGCCAGCAGCTTAGGGCGGGGGGCCGGAGAGACCCAGTACTTC. Translated: CASSLGRGAGETQYF. The complete variable domain, with remaining parts taken from reference TRBV7-9 and TRBJ2-5, reads DTGVSQNPRHKITKRGQNVTFRCDPISEHNRLYWYRQTLGQGPEFLTYFQNEAQLEKSRLLSDRFSAERPKGSFSTLEIQRTEQGDSAMYLCASSLGRGAGETQYFGPGTRLLVL.

The chain's CDR3 is CASSPGSSNQPQHF. CDR3 DNA sequence: TGCGCCAGCAGCCCGGGGTCTAGCAATCAGCCCCAGCATTTT. The rearrangement links TRBV5-1 to TRBJ1-5, with D unresolved. Germline CDR1 reads SGHRS; CDR2 reads YFSETQ. The CDR3 runs 14 residues. The V end lost 4 bases, the J end lost 0 bases, and 8 bases lay between the germline ends. The variable domain in full, with the rest retrieved from reference TRBV5-1 and TRBJ1-5, is KAGVTQTPRYLIKTRGQQVTLSCSPISGHRSVSWYQQTPGQGLQFLFEYFSETQRNKGNFPGRFSGRQFSNSRSEMNVSTLELGDSALYLCASSPGSSNQPQHFGDGTRLSIL.

The chain links TRBV9 to TRBJ2-1; D is perhaps TRBD2 (5 bases). Germline CDR1 is SGDLS and CDR2 is YYNGEE. Trimming removed 3 bases from V and 1 base from J, with 11 bases in between. The CDR3 runs to 15 residues. CDR3: CASSGTLASYNEQFF. CDR3 in DNA: TGTGCCAGCAGCGGGACTCTAGCTTCCTACAATGAGCAGTTCTTC.

The chain recombines TRBV5-4 with TRBJ1-2; 9 bases align to TRBD1. CDR1 SGHNT and CDR2 YYREEE come from the germline V gene (reference sequence). The V segment lost 4 bases and the J segment 7 bases; nucleotides outside the gene matches: 11. This CDR3 contains 15 residues. The CDR3 spells CASSVTGGEKSGYTF. The CDR3 DNA reads TGTGCCAGCAGCGTAACAGGGGGCGAGAAGAGTGGCTACACCTTC.

The chain has TRBV3-1 (or the pseudogene TRBV3-2) and TRBJ2-1; D is perhaps TRBD1 (5 bases). The germline V and J ends were trimmed by 4 bases and 15 bases, with 19 bases remaining between them. This CDR3 has 13 amino acids. Germline loops: CDR1 LGHDT, CDR2 YNNKEL (reference sequence). The CDR3 DNA sequence: TGTGCCAGCAGCCTAAAAACAGGTTTATGGGTGTTCTTC. Translated: CASSLKTGLWVFF.

The table lists this clone with a few counts. The genes are TRBV28 and TRBJ2-2; a possible D gene is TRBD1 (6 bases). The germline V and J ends were trimmed by 6 bases and 0 bases, with 14 bases remaining between them. Per germline, CDR1 MDHEN and CDR2 SYDVKM. The CDR3 totals 16 residues. DNA for the CDR3: TGTGCCAGCAGACCCGACGGGGACACGAACACCGGGGAGCTGTTTTTT. Its translation: CASRPDGDTNTGELFF.

Only one count was recorded for this clone. The rearrangement uses TRBV5-1 and TRBJ1-1, with no clear D. Germline CDR1 is SGHRS and CDR2 is YFSETQ. The CDR3 covers 14 residues. V lost 4 bases and J lost 3, with 13 bases in between. CDR3 amino acids: CASSPMAGYTEAFF. In DNA, the CDR3 is TGCGCCAGCAGCCCCATGGCAGGATACACTGAAGCTTTCTTT.